Listed below are T cell receptor beta chains from one sample, sequenced in a study of brain metastases from non-small cell lung cancer. TCRdb keeps only in-frame clones here, not all; method: immunoSEQ multiplex PCR. The sample yields roughly 2,000 clones, roughly nine tenths seen once. The sequencing sample was made of primary lung tumor tissue. The receptors originated from a donor aged 40 or over with non-small cell lung cancer. The CDR3 runs from the conserved cysteine through the conserved F or W. Fields, in order: CDR3 protein, CDR3 DNA, J gene, V gene, D gene, clone size. D genes are given only for firm matches. Only some rows state a clone size, as once, few, many or a class for expanded clones.

CASTPGLVYNEQFF	TGCGCCAGCACCCCGGGACTAGTGTACAATGAGCAGTTCTTC	TRBJ2-1	TRBV10-2	TRBD2	.
CASSLNPTGHYGYTF	TGCGCCAGCAGCCTAAACCCCACAGGGCACTATGGCTACACCTTC	TRBJ1-2	TRBV4-1	.	.
CASSYRGDSPLHF	TGTGCCAGCAGTTACAGGGGTGATTCACCCCTCCACTTT	TRBJ1-6	TRBV6-2/TRBV6-3	.	.
CAIKGAGDPYEQYF	TGTGCCATCAAGGGTGCCGGGGACCCCTACGAGCAGTACTTC	TRBJ2-7	TRBV10-3	.	.
CASTSGGDGYTF	TGTGCCAGCACCAGTGGGGGGGATGGCTACACCTTC	TRBJ1-2	TRBV6-5	.	.
CASSNQLAKNIQYF	TGTGCCAGTAGTAATCAGCTAGCCAAAAACATTCAGTACTTC	TRBJ2-4	TRBV19	.	.
CASSSPLAATDTQYF	TGTGCCAGCAGCTCACCACTAGCGGCAACAGATACGCAGTATTTT	TRBJ2-3	TRBV7-8	TRBD2	.
CASSDSPVSGSLSGANVLTF	TGTGCCAGCAGTGACTCGCCAGTTAGCGGGTCCCTTTCTGGGGCCAACGTCCTGACTTTC	TRBJ2-6	TRBV6-4	TRBD2	.
CASSIEAGSLSTEAFF	TGTGCCAGTAGTATAGAGGCGGGCAGTCTCTCCACTGAAGCTTTCTTT	TRBJ1-1	TRBV19	.	.
CASSVLVANEQFF	TGTGCCAGCAGCGTTCTGGTTGCGAATGAGCAGTTCTTC	TRBJ2-1	TRBV9	.	.
CASSPKKSGGELFF	TGTGCCAGCAGCCCCAAGAAATCCGGCGGGGAGCTGTTTTTT	TRBJ2-2	TRBV4-2	.	few
CASSFPGLAGGETQYF	TGTGCCAGCAGCTTCCCGGGACTAGCGGGGGGGGAGACCCAGTACTTC	TRBJ2-5	TRBV2	TRBD2	.
CASSQVLTHNEQFF	TGCGCCAGCAGCCAAGTATTGACACACAATGAGCAGTTCTTC	TRBJ2-1	TRBV4-1	.	.